Presented here are 9 T cell receptor beta chains from one specimen sequenced in a study of T cell responses to AZD1222 COVID-19 vaccine. Repertoires were generated with immunoSEQ multiplex PCR, while TCRdb's copy carries only in-frame clones and drops some. The profile shows approximately 120,000 clones, about 89% of them singletons. Specimen: peripheral blood, collected on day 0 of AZD1222 vaccination. Receptors were obtained from an adult in good health.

The V gene is TRBV30, the J gene TRBJ1-2; TRBD1 might be the D (6 bases). Germline assignment: CDR1 GTSNPN and CDR2 SVGIG (reference sequence). The CDR3 is 13 residues long. V was cut by 1 base and J by 4 bases, with 10 bases left in between. This chain's CDR3 is CAWSGVGGYGYTF. As DNA, the CDR3 is TGTGCCTGGAGTGGGGTAGGGGGCTATGGCTACACCTTC. Complete variable domain (other parts from reference TRBV30 and TRBJ1-2): SQTIHQWPATLVQPVGSPLSLECTVEGTSNPNLYWYRQAAGRGLQLLFYSVGIGQISSEVPQNLSASRPQDRQFILSSKKLLLSDSGFYLCAWSGVGGYGYTFGSGTRLTVV.

The chain combines TRBV9 with TRBJ1-2; tentative D call: TRBD1 (5 bases). The germline V and J ends were trimmed by 4 bases and 1 base, with 8 bases remaining between them. CDR3 length: 13 residues. Germline CDR1 and CDR2: SGDLS and YYNGEE. The CDR3 loop reads CASSPDINYGYTF. The CDR3 region has the DNA TGTGCCAGCAGCCCGGACATTAACTATGGCTACACCTTC.

The V call is TRBV27, the J call TRBJ1-4, with D hard to call. The CDR3 has 11 amino acids. V gave up 6 bases and J gave up 4 bases, with 3 bases separating them. In germline, CDR1 is MNHEY, CDR2 SMNVEV (reference sequence). CDR3 amino acids: CASRGNEKLFF. The CDR3 nucleotides are TGTGCCAGCAGGGGTAATGAAAAACTGTTTTTT.

DNA for the CDR3: TGTGCCAGAGGCAACAGGGTGAGGGCTTTCTTT. Protein: CARGNRVRAFF. The chain employs TRBV6-5 and TRBJ1-1, with D possibly being TRBD1 (6 bases). Germline V CDR1 and CDR2: MNHEY, SVGAGI. Trimming pared 9 bases from V and 11 bases from J, leaving 16 bases between. CDR3 length equals 11 residues.

The genes are TRBV19 and TRBJ1-2, with D unresolved. Germline loops: CDR1 LNHDA, CDR2 SQIVND (reference sequence). The V end lost 1 base, the J end lost 8 bases, and 17 bases lay between the germline ends. This CDR3 contains 15 residues. The CDR3 DNA reads as TGTGCCAGTAGTATAGGAGCGGCAGCAGTTCACGGCTACACCTTC. It translates to CASSIGAAAVHGYTF.

The rearrangement uses TRBV6-5 and TRBJ2-1; D might be TRBD2 (5 bases). This CDR3 is 13 amino acids long. Trimming stripped 8 bases from V and 0 bases from J, with 8 bases between. Germline V gene sequence: CDR1 MNHEY, CDR2 SVGAGI. CDR3 loop: CASVRVSYNEQFF. The DNA for the CDR3 is TGTGCCAGCGTGAGGGTCTCCTACAATGAGCAGTTCTTC.

This clone showed up just once. This chain uses TRBV4-2 with TRBJ1-4; D remains ambiguous. Germline V gene sequence: CDR1 LGHNA, CDR2 YNFKEQ. Between the trimmed V and J ends, which lost 1 base and 3 bases, there was a span of 9 bases. The CDR3 has 15 amino acids. The CDR3 DNA reads as TGTGCCAGCAGCCAAGGCGGGTCGGCTAATGAAAAACTGTTTTTT. Translation: CASSQGGSANEKLFF.

The V gene is TRBV18, the J gene TRBJ2-2; D tentatively reads TRBD1 or TRBD2 (5 bases each). Germline V gene sequence: CDR1 KGHSH, CDR2 LQKENI. CDR3 size: 16 residues. The V end lost 3 bases, the J end lost 2 bases, and 13 bases lay between the germline ends. This chain's CDR3 is CASSPAGTYNTGELFF. CDR3 nucleotide sequence: TGTGCCAGCTCACCGGCCGGGACCTATAACACCGGGGAGCTGTTTTTT.

V gene TRBV7-8 combines with J gene TRBJ2-5; no reliable D call. The V end lost 2 bases, the J end lost 1 base, and 8 bases lay between the germline ends. The CDR3 loop spans 14 amino acids. The germline gives CDR1 SGHVS, CDR2 FQNEAQ. CDR3 in DNA: TGTGCCAGCAGCTTACGTAGGATCCAAGAGACCCAGTACTTC. It codes for CASSLRRIQETQYF.